This T cell receptor (beta chain) was profiled in a study of OX40 agonist ivuxolimab in advanced cancers. Study information: The treatment was a fully human IgG2 OX40 agonist, ivuxolimab. Antecedent anti-PD-1, anti-PD-L1 or anti-CTLA-4 therapy was permissible, with about 39% having received some.

Points from the study as a whole: Within 6 weeks, CD4+ and CD8+ blood T cells expanded clonally at 0.1 to 3.0 mg/kg.

This clone appeared a single time. Antigen: not known. Germline V gene data show CDR1 as SGHRS and CDR2 as YFSETQ. Trimming pared 1 base from V and 3 bases from J, leaving 5 bases between. This CDR3 is built from 13 residues. Method: immunoSEQ multiplex PCR; TCRdb's copy keeps in-frame clones and lacks some. The top ten clones hold around 2% of a sample with approximately 77,000 clones, about 90% of them seen once. The chain combines TRBV5-1 with TRBJ1-3, with D hard to call. The sequencing used CD4+ or CD8+ T cells sorted from blood, collected in a trial of the OX40 agonist ivuxolimab. This clonotype was obtained from an adult with an advanced solid tumor such as melanoma, head and neck, liver or kidney cancer. The CDR3 region has the DNA TGCGCCAGCAGCTTGCACAGTGGAAACACCATATATTTT. Translating gives CASSLHSGNTIYF.